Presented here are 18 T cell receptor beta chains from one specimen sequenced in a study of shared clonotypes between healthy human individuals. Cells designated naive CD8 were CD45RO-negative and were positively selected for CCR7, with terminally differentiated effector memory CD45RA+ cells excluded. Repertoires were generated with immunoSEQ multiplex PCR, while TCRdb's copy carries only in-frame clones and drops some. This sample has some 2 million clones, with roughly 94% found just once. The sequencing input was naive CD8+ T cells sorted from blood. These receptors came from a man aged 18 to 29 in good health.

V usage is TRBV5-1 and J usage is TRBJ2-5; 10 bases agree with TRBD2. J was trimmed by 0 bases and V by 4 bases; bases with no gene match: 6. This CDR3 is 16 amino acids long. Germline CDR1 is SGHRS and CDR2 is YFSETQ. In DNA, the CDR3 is TGCGCCAGCAGCCTAGGACTAGCGGACTACCAAGAGACCCAGTACTTC. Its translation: CASSLGLADYQETQYF.

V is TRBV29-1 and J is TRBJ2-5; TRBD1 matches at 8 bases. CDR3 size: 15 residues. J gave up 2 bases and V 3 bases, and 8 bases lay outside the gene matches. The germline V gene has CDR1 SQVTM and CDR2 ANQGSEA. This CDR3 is CSVEPRTGWQETQYF. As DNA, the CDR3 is TGCAGCGTTGAGCCTCGGACAGGGTGGCAAGAGACCCAGTACTTC.

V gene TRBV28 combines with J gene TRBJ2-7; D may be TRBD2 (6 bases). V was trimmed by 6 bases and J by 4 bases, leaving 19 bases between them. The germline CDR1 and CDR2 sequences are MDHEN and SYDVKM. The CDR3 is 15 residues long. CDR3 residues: CASRTSGGAGYEQYF. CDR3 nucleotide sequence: TGTGCCAGCAGGACTTCGGGCGGAGCGGGTTACGAGCAGTACTTC.

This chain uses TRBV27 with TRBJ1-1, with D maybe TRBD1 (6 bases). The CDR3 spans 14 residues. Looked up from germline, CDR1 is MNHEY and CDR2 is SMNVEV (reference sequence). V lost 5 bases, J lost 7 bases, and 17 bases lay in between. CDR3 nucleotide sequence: TGTGCCAGCAGTCTCCGAGGGGGGTGGGTTGAAGCTTTCTTT. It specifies CASSLRGGWVEAFF.

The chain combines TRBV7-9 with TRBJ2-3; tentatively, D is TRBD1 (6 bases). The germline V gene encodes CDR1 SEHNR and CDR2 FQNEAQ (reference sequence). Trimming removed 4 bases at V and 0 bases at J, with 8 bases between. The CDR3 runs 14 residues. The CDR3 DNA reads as TGTGCCAGCAGCTACAGGGATAGCACAGATACGCAGTATTTT. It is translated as CASSYRDSTDTQYF. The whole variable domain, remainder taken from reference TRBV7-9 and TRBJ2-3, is DTGVSQNPRHKITKRGQNVTFRCDPISEHNRLYWYRQTLGQGPEFLTYFQNEAQLEKSRLLSDRFSAERPKGSFSTLEIQRTEQGDSAMYLCASSYRDSTDTQYFGPGTRLTVL.

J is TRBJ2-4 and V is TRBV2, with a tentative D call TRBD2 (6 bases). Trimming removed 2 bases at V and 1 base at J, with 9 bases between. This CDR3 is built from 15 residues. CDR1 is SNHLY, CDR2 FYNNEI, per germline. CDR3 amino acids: CASSESGGAKNIQYF. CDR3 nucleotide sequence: TGTGCCAGCAGTGAAAGTGGGGGGGCCAAAAACATTCAGTACTTC.

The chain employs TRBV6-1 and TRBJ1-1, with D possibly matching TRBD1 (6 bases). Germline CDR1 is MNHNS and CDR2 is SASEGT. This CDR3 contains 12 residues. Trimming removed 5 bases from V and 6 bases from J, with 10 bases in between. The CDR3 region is CASSRGVAEAFF. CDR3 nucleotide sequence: TGTGCCAGCAGTAGGGGGGTGGCTGAAGCTTTCTTT.

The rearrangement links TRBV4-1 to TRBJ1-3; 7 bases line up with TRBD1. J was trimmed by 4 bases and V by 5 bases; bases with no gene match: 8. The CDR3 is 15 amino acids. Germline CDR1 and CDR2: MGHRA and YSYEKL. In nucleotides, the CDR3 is TGCGCCAGCAGCTTTGCAGGGGGACCGGGAAACACCATATATTTT. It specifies CASSFAGGPGNTIYF.

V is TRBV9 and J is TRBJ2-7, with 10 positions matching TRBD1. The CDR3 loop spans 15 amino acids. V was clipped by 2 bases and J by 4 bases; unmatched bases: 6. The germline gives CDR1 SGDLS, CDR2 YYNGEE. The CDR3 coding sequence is TGTGCCAGCAGCGTCGGGACAGGGGCAGTTTACGAGCAGTACTTC. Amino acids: CASSVGTGAVYEQYF.

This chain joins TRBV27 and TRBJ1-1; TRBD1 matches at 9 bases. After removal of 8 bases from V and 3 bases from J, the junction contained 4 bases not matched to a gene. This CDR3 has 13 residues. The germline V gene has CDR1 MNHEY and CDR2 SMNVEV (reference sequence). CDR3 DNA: TGTGCCAGCCTGGGACAGGGCTACACTGAAGCTTTCTTT. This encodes CASLGQGYTEAFF.

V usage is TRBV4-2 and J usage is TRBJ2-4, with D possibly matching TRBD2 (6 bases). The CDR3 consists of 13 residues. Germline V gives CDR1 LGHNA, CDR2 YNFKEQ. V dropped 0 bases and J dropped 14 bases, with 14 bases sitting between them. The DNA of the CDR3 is TGTGCCAGCAGCCAAGATAACGGCGGGGAGGAGTACTTC. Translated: CASSQDNGGEEYF.

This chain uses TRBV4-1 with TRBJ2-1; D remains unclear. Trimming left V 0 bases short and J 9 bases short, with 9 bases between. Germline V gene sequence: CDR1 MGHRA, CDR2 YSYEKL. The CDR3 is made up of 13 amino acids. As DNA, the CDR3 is TGCGCCAGCAGCCAAGATCTCGGATCTGAGCAGTTCTTC. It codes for CASSQDLGSEQFF.

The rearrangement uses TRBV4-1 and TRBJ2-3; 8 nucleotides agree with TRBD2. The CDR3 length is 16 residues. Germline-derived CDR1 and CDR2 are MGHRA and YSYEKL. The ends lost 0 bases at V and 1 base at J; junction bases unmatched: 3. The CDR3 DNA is TGCGCCAGCAGCCAAGAGATTAGCGGGGGCACAGATACGCAGTATTTT. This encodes CASSQEISGGTDTQYF.

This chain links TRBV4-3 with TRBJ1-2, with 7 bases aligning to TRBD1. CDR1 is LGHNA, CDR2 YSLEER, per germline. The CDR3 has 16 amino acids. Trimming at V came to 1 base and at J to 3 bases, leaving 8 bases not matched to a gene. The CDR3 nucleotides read TGCGCCAGCAGCCAAGTCTCTCATCAGGGGGACTATGGCTACACCTTC. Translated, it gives CASSQVSHQGDYGYTF.

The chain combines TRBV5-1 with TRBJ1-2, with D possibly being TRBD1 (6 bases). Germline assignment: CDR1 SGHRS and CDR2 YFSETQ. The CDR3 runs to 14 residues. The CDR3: CTLMGAESNYGYTF. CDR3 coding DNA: TGCACACTTATGGGGGCGGAGTCCAACTATGGCTACACCTTC.

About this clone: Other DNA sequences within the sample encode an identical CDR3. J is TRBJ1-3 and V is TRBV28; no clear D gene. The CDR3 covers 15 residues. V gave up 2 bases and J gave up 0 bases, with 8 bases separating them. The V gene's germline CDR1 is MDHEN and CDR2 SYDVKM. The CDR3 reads CASSLDRSSGNTIYF. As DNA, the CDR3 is TGTGCCAGCAGTTTAGACCGGAGCTCTGGAAACACCATATATTTT.

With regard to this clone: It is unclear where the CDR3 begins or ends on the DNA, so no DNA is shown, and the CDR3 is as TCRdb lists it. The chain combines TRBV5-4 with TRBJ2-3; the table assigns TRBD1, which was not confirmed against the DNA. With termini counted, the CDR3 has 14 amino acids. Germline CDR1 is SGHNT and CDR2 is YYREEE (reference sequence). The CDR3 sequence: CASSFWAGGTLEVF.

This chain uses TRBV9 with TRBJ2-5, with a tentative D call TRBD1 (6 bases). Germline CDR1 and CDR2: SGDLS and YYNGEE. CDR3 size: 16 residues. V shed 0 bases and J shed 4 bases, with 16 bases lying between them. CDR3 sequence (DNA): TGTGCCAGCAGCGTAGAGGGAGACAGGCGGCGAGAGACCCAGTACTTC. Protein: CASSVEGDRRRETQYF.